The T cell receptor beta chain under discussion was sequenced for a study of shared clonotypes between healthy human individuals. Around 300 ng DNA, 30,000 or so T cell genomes, went into unsorted PBMC replicate PCRs. Unsorted PBMC DNA was sequenced on ten immunoSEQ deep assay plates. TCRdb's copy holds only in-frame clones and misses some; the assay was immunoSEQ multiplex PCR. The sample has 450,000 to 500,000 clones, more than 75% seen once. This clone was seen a few times. With 2 bases removed from V and 1 base from J, the gap between germline ends came to 9 bases. Per the germline V gene, CDR1 is SGHRS and CDR2 is YFSETQ. The CDR3 has 15 amino acids. Everyone who donated was a Caucasian adult who lived in Nashville, Tennessee. Some 92 million PBMCs went into genomic DNA for unsorted samples.

V usage is TRBV5-1 and J usage is TRBJ2-2; possible D gene TRBD1, 6 bases. The sequencing input was PBMCs. This clonotype was obtained from a middle-aged woman in good health. Some clones in this sample may be carry-over from other donors' samples. The CDR3 DNA reads TGCGCCAGCAGCTTCTCACAGGGGAACACCGGGGAGCTGTTTTTT. Amino acid sequence: CASSFSQGNTGELFF.